A single sample is the source of the 4 T cell receptor beta chains below, sequenced in a study of T cell changes during pregnancy in multiple sclerosis. Data came from immunoSEQ multiplex PCR; TCRdb stores just in-frame clones and leaves some out. The sample yields tens of thousands of clones, approximately 92% seen once. This sample comprised peripheral blood, obtained in the third trimester of pregnancy. Source of these receptors: a female donor in good health, enrolled as a control in a pregnancy study.

The chain employs TRBV7-2 and TRBJ2-1, with D unresolved. This CDR3 spans 13 amino acids. Trimming removed 5 bases from V and 11 bases from J, with 16 bases in between. CDR1 is SGHTA, CDR2 FQGNSA, per germline. DNA for the CDR3: TGTGCCAGCAGCCCTGAATTCGACACCCAGCAGTTCTTC. Translating it yields CASSPEFDTQQFF.

The CDR3 sequence: CASSERGLAGYNEQFF. CDR3 DNA sequence: TGTGCCAGCAGTGAACGGGGACTAGCGGGTTACAATGAGCAGTTCTTC. The rearrangement joins TRBV6-4 to TRBJ2-1; 12 bases are a match to TRBD2. This CDR3 region has 16 residues. The ends lost 3 bases at V and 4 bases at J; junction bases unmatched: 4. Germline lookup yields CDR1 MRHNA and CDR2 SNTAGT.

V usage is TRBV7-6 and J usage is TRBJ2-6, with D perhaps TRBD1 (6 bases). Trimming removed 5 bases at V and 4 bases at J, with 12 bases between. The CDR3 is 15 amino acids. The germline CDR1 and CDR2 sequences are SGHVS and FNYEAQ. The CDR3 loop is CASSLFQGGANVLTF. DNA of the CDR3: TGTGCCAGCAGCCTCTTTCAGGGGGGGGCCAACGTCCTGACTTTC.

The rearrangement links TRBV19 to TRBJ2-3; no clear D. CDR3 length equals 13 residues. V dropped 9 bases and J dropped 2 bases, with 12 bases sitting between them. Germline lookup yields CDR1 LNHDA and CDR2 SQIVND (reference sequence). The DNA of the CDR3 is TGTGCCAGCTACAAAGAGGACACAGATACGCAGTATTTT. This codes for CASYKEDTDTQYF.